This is a list of T cell receptor beta chains from one sample in a study of blood T cell repertoires in COVID-19. Clones were sequenced by immunoSEQ multiplex PCR, and TCRdb holds only the in-frame ones, with some missing. The repertoire holds about 120,000 clones, with 90% as singletons. Sequencing was done on a sample of peripheral blood. The receptors here all came from a woman aged 45-60 years with acute or convalescent COVID-19. The conserved cysteine and the conserved F or W are not part of the CDR3 here.

J gene: TRBJ1-1
V gene: TRBV18
CDR3 protein: ASSPWTGKGTEAF

J gene: TRBJ1-1
V gene: TRBV28
CDR3 protein: ASSLLGAEAF

J gene: TRBJ2-5
V gene: TRBV7-9
CDR3 protein: ASSLGLAGGEETQY

J gene: TRBJ1-6
V gene: TRBV5-1
CDR3 protein: ASSRYEYNSPLH

J gene: TRBJ2-5
V gene: TRBV4-1
CDR3 protein: ASSQPGGLATQY

J gene: TRBJ1-2
V gene: TRBV25-1
CDR3 protein: ASSSGAGYGYT

J gene: TRBJ1-3
V gene: TRBV4-2
CDR3 protein: ASSQEAAVLGNTIY

J gene: TRBJ1-6
V gene: TRBV6-5
CDR3 protein: ASTGDASPLH

J gene: TRBJ2-1
V gene: TRBV14
CDR3 protein: ASMKAGGNEQF

J gene: TRBJ2-3
V gene: TRBV2
CDR3 protein: ASSTSTDTQY

J gene: TRBJ2-1
V gene: TRBV7-9
CDR3 protein: ASRSIGGYEQF

J gene: TRBJ1-1
V gene: TRBV7-3
CDR3 protein: ASSPGTGTEAF

J gene: TRBJ1-2
V gene: TRBV7-2
CDR3 protein: ASSLDSPNYGYT

J gene: TRBJ1-2
V gene: TRBV7-8
CDR3 protein: ASSAPDTTNYGYT

J gene: TRBJ2-7
V gene: TRBV6-2/TRBV6-3
CDR3 protein: ASSYLREQY

J gene: TRBJ2-3
V gene: TRBV28
CDR3 protein: ASTTSGEGSDTQY

J gene: TRBJ1-5
V gene: TRBV19
CDR3 protein: ASSATGWQPQH

J gene: TRBJ2-5
V gene: TRBV6-1
CDR3 protein: ASREGQEAY

J gene: TRBJ2-1
V gene: TRBV5-4
CDR3 protein: ASNLELSSYNEQF

J gene: TRBJ2-2
V gene: TRBV24-1
CDR3 protein: ATSDSATGGRSGELF

J gene: TRBJ1-5
V gene: TRBV12-3/TRBV12-4
CDR3 protein: ASSGQISQPQH

J gene: TRBJ2-2
V gene: TRBV11-3
CDR3 protein: ASTRDRGTGELF